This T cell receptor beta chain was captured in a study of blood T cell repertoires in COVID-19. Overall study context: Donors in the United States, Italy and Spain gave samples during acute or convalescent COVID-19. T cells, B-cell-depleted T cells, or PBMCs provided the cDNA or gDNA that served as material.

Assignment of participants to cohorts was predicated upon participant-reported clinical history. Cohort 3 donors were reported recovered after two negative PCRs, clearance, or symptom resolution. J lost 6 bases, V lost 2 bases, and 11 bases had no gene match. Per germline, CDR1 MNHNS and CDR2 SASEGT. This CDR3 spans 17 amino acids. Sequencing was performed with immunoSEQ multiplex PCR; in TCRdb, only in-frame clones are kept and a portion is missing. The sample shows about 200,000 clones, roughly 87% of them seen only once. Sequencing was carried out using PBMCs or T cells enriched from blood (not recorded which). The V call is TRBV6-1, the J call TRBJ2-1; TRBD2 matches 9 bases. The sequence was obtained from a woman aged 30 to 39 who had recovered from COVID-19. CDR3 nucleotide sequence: TGTGCCAGCAGTGAAACAAAGGGGCTAGCGGGGATCAATGAGCAGTTCTTC. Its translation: CASSETKGLAGINEQFF.